The 18 T cell receptor beta chains given below trace back to one sample, sequenced in a study of blood T cell repertoires in COVID-19. The table came from immunoSEQ multiplex PCR; TCRdb's copy has only in-frame clones and leaves some out. The table has about 250,000 clones, roughly 88% seen once. Material: peripheral blood. The receptors here all came from a woman aged 30 to 39 with COVID-19, enrolled during active disease.

This clone was picked up one time. This same CDR3 is encoded by further DNA sequences in the sample. J is TRBJ2-1 and V is TRBV9; 11 bases are shared with TRBD2. Germline lookup yields CDR1 SGDLS and CDR2 YYNGEE. V dropped 2 bases and J dropped 0; count of bases not matched to a gene: 1. The CDR3 length is 16 residues. The CDR3 region has the DNA TGTGCCAGCAGCGTCCTAGCGGGAGGCTCCTACAATGAGCAGTTCTTC. Amino acids: CASSVLAGGSYNEQFF.

This chain joins TRBV6-5 and TRBJ2-3, with D possibly being TRBD2 (5 bases). CDR3 length equals 16 residues. V gave up 2 bases and J gave up 1 base, with 13 bases separating them. The V gene's germline CDR1 is MNHEY and CDR2 SVGAGI. CDR3 loop: CASSYPGRWGTDTQYF. The CDR3 DNA is TGTGCCAGCAGTTACCCGGGGAGATGGGGCACAGATACGCAGTATTTT.

The rearrangement joins TRBV19 to TRBJ1-4; tentative D call: TRBD1 (6 bases). This CDR3 comprises 18 residues. The germline V and J ends were trimmed by 5 bases and 2 bases, with 21 bases remaining between them. The germline gives CDR1 LNHDA, CDR2 SQIVND (reference sequence). CDR3 sequence: CASSHRAGGYATNEKLFF. The DNA of the CDR3 is TGTGCCAGTAGTCACAGGGCGGGCGGGTACGCGACTAATGAAAAACTGTTTTTT. Complete variable domain (other parts from reference TRBV19 and TRBJ1-4): DGGITQSPKYLFRKEGQNVTLSCEQNLNHDAMYWYRQDPGQGLRLIYYSQIVNDFQKGDIAEGYSVSREKKESFPLTVTSAQKNPTAFYLCASSHRAGGYATNEKLFFGSGTQLSVL.

V gene TRBV19 combines with J gene TRBJ2-1, with D possibly TRBD2 on 7 matching bases. V shed 5 bases and J shed 12 bases, with 17 bases lying between them. Germline CDR1 LNHDA, CDR2 SQIVND (reference sequence). The CDR3 runs to 13 residues. The chain's CDR3 is CASSSDSAGAQFF. CDR3 DNA sequence: TGTGCCAGTAGTTCGGACAGTGCGGGAGCGCAGTTCTTC.

The chain joins TRBV4-2 to TRBJ2-7, with 7 bases aligning to TRBD2. J was trimmed by 1 base and V by 2 bases; bases with no gene match: 8. CDR1 is LGHNA and CDR2 is YNFKEQ in the germline V gene. CDR3 size: 16 residues. This CDR3 reads CASSQRAGEGSYEQYF. The DNA for the CDR3 is TGTGCCAGCAGCCAACGGGCCGGGGAGGGATCCTACGAGCAGTACTTC.

The chain links TRBV9 to TRBJ1-2, with D maybe TRBD1 (6 bases). The CDR3 totals 15 residues. Trimming left V 3 bases short and J 4 bases short, with 16 bases between. CDR1 SGDLS and CDR2 YYNGEE come from the germline V gene. CDR3 coding DNA: TGTGCCAGCAGCGCAGGATCAGGGGCGGTCTATGGCTACACCTTC. Protein sequence: CASSAGSGAVYGYTF.

The rearrangement joins TRBV5-6 to TRBJ2-7; 7 nucleotides line up with TRBD1. With V trimmed by 4 bases and J by 4 bases, 8 bases remained unmatched. This CDR3 has 14 residues. Germline V gene data show CDR1 as SGHDT and CDR2 as YYEEEE. CDR3 loop: CASSITTGFYEQYV. CDR3 coding DNA: TGTGCCAGCAGCATCACGACAGGGTTTTACGAGCAGTACGTC.

CDR3 DNA: TGTGCCAGCAGCTTTGCAATAGACTCTTACAATGAGCAGTTCTTC. It specifies CASSFAIDSYNEQFF. The rearrangement uses TRBV12-1 and TRBJ2-1; whether TRBD2, the table's D call, matches the DNA was not checked. TRBV12-1 has pseudogene status. This CDR3 is 15 amino acids long.

The chain links TRBV5-5 to TRBJ2-3; 7 nucleotides align to TRBD2. The CDR3 runs to 16 residues. CDR1 is SGHKS, CDR2 YYEKEE, per germline (reference sequence). V shed 3 bases and J 6 bases; nucleotides not matched to a gene: 13. CDR3 sequence: CASSYGTKGKGDTQYF. CDR3 bases: TGTGCCAGCAGCTACGGGACTAAGGGGAAAGGGGATACGCAGTATTTT.

The CDR3 bases are TGTGCCACCAGTGATCCCGACGCGGGGGCTCGCAATCAGCCCCAGCATTTT. Protein sequence: CATSDPDAGARNQPQHF. The J gene is TRBJ1-5, the V gene TRBV24-1; tentative D call: TRBD1 (6 bases). V lost 3 bases and J lost 2, with 16 bases in between. Germline V gene lookup returns CDR1 KGHDR and CDR2 SFDVKD. This CDR3 is built from 17 residues.

The chain recombines TRBV5-1 with TRBJ1-4; D remains unclear. Germline V gene lookup returns CDR1 SGHRS and CDR2 YFSETQ. V dropped 2 bases and J dropped 0 bases, with 5 bases sitting between them. The CDR3 totals 14 residues. This CDR3 reads CASSFGPTNEKLFF. The CDR3 DNA reads as TGCGCCAGCAGCTTTGGGCCAACTAATGAAAAACTGTTTTTT.

In DNA, the CDR3 is TGTGCCAGCAGCAAATCGGAGGGACCCTCGATCCTTCACAATGAGCAGTTCTTC. Translation gives CASSKSEGPSILHNEQFF. The J gene is TRBJ2-1, the V gene TRBV21-1; the table's D call, TRBD2, was not checked against the DNA. TRBV21-1 is deemed a pseudogene. This CDR3 has 18 amino acids.

The chain combines TRBV11-2 with TRBJ2-1; D is possibly TRBD1 (6 bases). This CDR3 comprises 11 residues. Germline CDR1 and CDR2: SGHAT and FQNNGV. V lost 5 bases to trimming and J lost 15 bases, with 14 bases between them. The CDR3 DNA reads as TGTGCCAGCAGCGAAGGACAGCCCCTGTTCTTC. This encodes CASSEGQPLFF.

The gene calls are TRBV18 and TRBJ1-4, with D perhaps matching TRBD1 (5 bases). The CDR3 loop spans 17 amino acids. Germline values: CDR1 KGHSH, CDR2 LQKENI. V was cut by 5 bases and J by 3 bases, with 19 bases left in between. The CDR3 loop reads CASSDGATGSANEKLFF. The CDR3 DNA reads as TGTGCCAGCTCAGATGGGGCTACGGGTTCGGCTAATGAAAAACTGTTTTTT.

The chain has TRBV18 and TRBJ2-5; unclear D gene. Trimming took 6 bases from V and 5 from J, leaving 7 bases between them. CDR1 and CDR2 (germline): KGHSH, LQKENI. The CDR3 is made up of 11 amino acids. In DNA form, the CDR3 reads TGTGCCAGCTCCCGCGAGGAGACCCAGTACTTC. As protein: CASSREETQYF.

This clone was picked up one time. The chain links TRBV6-1 to TRBJ2-6; 10 bases are a match to TRBD2. From germline, CDR1 is MNHNS and CDR2 SASEGT. V lost 10 bases, J lost 0 bases, and 18 bases stayed unmatched. The CDR3 sequence is 20 residues long. The CDR3 sequence: CATKEAGLASFGSGANVLTF. CDR3 DNA: TGTGCCACCAAAGAAGCGGGACTAGCGTCTTTTGGCTCTGGGGCCAACGTCCTGACTTTC.

The chain couples TRBV18 to TRBJ2-1, with a weak D call TRBD1 (7 bases). Germline V gene sequence: CDR1 KGHSH, CDR2 LQKENI. The CDR3 runs to 17 residues. Between the trimmed V and J ends, which lost 3 bases and 0 bases, there was a span of 15 bases. The CDR3 reads CASSPRTGLSSYNEQFF. In DNA form, the CDR3 reads TGTGCCAGCTCACCTAGGACAGGACTAAGCTCCTACAATGAGCAGTTCTTC.

The chain links TRBV6-5 to TRBJ1-2, with D possibly TRBD1 on 6 matching bases. V lost 0 bases and J lost 8, with 16 bases in between. Germline CDR1 reads MNHEY; CDR2 reads SVGAGI. This CDR3 comprises 15 residues. CDR3 amino acids: CASSYSDGGAGGYTF. The CDR3 nucleotides read TGTGCCAGCAGTTACTCTGACGGGGGGGCGGGAGGCTACACCTTC.